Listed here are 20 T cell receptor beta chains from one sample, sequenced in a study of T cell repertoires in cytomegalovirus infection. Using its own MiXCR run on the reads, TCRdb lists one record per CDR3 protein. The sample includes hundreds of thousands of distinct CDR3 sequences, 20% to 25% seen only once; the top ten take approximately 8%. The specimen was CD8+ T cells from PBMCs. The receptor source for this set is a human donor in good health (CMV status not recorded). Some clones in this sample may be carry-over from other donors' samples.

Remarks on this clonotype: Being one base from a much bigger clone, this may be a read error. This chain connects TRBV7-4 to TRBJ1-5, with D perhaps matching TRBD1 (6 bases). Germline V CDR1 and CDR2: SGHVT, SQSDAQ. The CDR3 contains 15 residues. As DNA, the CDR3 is TGTGTCAGCAGCCTCGGGAGGGGGGGCTATCAGCCCCAGCATTTT. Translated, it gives CVSSLGRGGYQPQHF.

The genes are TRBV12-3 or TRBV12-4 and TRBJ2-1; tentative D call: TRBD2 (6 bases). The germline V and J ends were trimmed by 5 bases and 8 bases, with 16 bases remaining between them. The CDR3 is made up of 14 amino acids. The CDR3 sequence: CASSETSVSHEQFF. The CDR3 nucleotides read TGTGCCAGCAGTGAGACTAGTGTCAGTCATGAGCAGTTCTTC.

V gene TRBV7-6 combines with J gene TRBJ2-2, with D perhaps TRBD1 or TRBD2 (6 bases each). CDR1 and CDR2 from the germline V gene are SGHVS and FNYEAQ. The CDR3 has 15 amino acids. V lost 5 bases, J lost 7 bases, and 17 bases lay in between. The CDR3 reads CASSPLEGGIGELFF. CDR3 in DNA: TGTGCCAGCAGCCCCCTCGAAGGGGGGATCGGGGAGCTGTTTTTT.

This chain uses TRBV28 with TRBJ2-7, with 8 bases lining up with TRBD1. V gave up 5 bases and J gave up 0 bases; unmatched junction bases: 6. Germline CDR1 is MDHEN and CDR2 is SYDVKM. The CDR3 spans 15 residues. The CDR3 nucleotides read TGTGCCAGCAGTGGGGGACAGGACGTCTCCTACGAGCAGTACGTC. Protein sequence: CASSGGQDVSYEQYV.

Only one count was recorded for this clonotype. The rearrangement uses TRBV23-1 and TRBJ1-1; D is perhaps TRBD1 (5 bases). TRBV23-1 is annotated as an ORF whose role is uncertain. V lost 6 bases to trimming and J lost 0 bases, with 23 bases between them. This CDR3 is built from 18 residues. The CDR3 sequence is CASRRGARKPTMNTEAFF. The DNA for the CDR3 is TGCGCCAGCAGACGGGGCGCCCGTAAGCCGACCATGAACACTGAAGCTTTCTTT.

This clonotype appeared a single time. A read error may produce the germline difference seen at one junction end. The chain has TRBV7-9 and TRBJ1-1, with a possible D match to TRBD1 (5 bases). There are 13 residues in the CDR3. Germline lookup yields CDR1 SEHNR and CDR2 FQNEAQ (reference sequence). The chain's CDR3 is CVSSLIGGDEAFF. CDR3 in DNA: TGTGTCAGCAGCTTAATCGGGGGGGATGAAGCTTTCTTT.

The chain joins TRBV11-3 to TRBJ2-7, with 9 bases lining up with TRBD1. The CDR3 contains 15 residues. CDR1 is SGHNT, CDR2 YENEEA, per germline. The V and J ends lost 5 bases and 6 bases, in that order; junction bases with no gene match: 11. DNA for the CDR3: TGTGCCAGCAGCGATTTCCGGGACAGGGATGGCGAGCAGTACTTC. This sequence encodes CASSDFRDRDGEQYF.

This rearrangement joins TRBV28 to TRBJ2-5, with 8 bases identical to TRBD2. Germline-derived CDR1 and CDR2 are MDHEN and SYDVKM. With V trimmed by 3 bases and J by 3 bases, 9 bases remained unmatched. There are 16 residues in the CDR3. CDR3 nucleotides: TGTGCCAGCAGTTTCTTGGGGCGGGGGGCCGAAGAGACCCAGTACTTC. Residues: CASSFLGRGAEETQYF.

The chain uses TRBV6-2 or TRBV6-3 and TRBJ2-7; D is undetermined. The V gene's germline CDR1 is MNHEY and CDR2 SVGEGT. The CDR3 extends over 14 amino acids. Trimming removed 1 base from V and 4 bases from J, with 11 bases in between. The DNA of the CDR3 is TGTGCCAGCAGTTACTTGATATATCTTTACGAGCAGTACGTC. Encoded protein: CASSYLIYLYEQYV.

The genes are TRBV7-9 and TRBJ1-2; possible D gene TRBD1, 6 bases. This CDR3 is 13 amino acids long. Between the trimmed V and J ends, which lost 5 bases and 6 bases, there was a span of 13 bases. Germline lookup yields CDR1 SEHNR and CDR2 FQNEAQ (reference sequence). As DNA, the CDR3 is TGTGCCAGCAGCCCTTCAGGGGACCATGGCTACACCTTC. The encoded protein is CASSPSGDHGYTF.

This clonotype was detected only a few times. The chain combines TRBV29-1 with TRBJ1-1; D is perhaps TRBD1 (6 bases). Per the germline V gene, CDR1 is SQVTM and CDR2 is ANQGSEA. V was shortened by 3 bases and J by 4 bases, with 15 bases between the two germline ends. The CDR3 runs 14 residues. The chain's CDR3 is CSVDRGAVFTEAFF. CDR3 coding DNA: TGCAGCGTTGACCGGGGGGCTGTTTTCACTGAAGCTTTCTTT.

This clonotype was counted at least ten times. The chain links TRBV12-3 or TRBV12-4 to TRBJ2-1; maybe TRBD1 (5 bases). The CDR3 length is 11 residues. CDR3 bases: TGTGTCCAGCAAGTGGCAGGGCTGCAGTTCTTC. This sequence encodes CVQQVAGLQFF.

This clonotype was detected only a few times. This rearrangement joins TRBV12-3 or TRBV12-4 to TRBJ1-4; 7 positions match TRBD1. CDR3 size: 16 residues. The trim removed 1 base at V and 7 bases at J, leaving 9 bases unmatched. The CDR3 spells CASSLGWAGGGEKLFF. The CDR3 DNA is TGTGCCAGCAGTTTAGGATGGGCAGGGGGAGGTGAAAAACTGTTTTTT.

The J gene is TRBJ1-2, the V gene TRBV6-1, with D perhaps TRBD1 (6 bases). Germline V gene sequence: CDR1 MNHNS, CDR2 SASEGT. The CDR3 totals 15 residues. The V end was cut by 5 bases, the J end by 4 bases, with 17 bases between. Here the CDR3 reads CASSNRQADPYGYTF. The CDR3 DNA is TGTGCCAGCAGTAATCGACAGGCCGACCCCTATGGCTACACCTTC.

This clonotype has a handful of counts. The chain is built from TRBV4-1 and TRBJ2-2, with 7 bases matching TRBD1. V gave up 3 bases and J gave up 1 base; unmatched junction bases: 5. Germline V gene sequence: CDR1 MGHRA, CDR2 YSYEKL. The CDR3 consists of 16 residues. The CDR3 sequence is CASSQMAGGNTGELFF. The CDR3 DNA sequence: TGCGCCAGCAGCCAGATGGCAGGGGGGAACACCGGGGAGCTGTTTTTT.

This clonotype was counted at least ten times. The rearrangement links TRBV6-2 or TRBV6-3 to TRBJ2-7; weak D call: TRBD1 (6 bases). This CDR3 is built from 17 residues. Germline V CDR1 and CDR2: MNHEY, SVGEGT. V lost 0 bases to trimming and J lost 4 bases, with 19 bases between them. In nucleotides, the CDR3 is TGTGCCAGCAGTTACTCGAAGGACAGCAGAAGGGGATACGAGCAGTACGTC. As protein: CASSYSKDSRRGYEQYV.

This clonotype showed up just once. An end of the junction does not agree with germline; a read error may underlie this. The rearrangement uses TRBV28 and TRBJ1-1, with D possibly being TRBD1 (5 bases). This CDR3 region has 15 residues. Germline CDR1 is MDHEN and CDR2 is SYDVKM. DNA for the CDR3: TGTGCCAACAGTTTATTAGCGGGGCCGAACACTGAAGCTTTCTTT. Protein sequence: CANSLLAGPNTEAFF.

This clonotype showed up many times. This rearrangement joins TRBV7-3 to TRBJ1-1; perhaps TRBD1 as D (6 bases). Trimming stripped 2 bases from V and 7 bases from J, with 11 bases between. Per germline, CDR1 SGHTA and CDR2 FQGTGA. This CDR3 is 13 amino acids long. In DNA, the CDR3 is TGTGCCAGCAGCTTAGGGGGCCTGGGTGAAGCTTTCTTT. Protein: CASSLGGLGEAFF.

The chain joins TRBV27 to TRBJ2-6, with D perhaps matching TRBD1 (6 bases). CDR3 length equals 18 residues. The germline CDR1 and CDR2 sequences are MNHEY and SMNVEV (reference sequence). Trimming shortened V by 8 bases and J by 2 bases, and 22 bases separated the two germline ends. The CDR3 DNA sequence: TGTGCCAGCTTTCCTCAGGGGCACGTGGAAACTGGGGCCAACGTCCTGACTTTC. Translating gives CASFPQGHVETGANVLTF.

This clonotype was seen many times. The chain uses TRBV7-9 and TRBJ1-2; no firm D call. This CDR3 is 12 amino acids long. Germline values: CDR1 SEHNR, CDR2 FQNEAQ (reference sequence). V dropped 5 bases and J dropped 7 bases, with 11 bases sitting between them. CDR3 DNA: TGTGCCAGCAGCCCTCCTTCGGGTGGCTACACCTTC. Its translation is CASSPPSGGYTF. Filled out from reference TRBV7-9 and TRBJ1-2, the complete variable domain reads DTGVSQNPRHKITKRGQNVTFRCDPISEHNRLYWYRQTLGQGPEFLTYFQNEAQLEKSRLLSDRFSAERPKGSFSTLEIQRTEQGDSAMYLCASSPPSGGYTFGSGTRLTVV.